This entry describes one TCR beta chain. This sample stems from a study of blood T cells in healthy people across ages. Germline V gene sequence: CDR1 MNHEY, CDR2 SMNVEV (reference sequence). The CDR3 is made up of 15 amino acids. The V and J ends lost 0 bases and 5 bases respectively, with 13 bases between them. A J-beta primer mix and a sample-barcoded 5' primer were used in a second PCR of roughly 6 to 12 cycles. A single record per CDR3 protein comes from TCRdb applying MiXCR to the 5' RACE reads. This repertoire shows roughly 1,300,000 distinct CDR3 sequences, approximately 60% found once; its top ten account for 6.5% to 8%.

This chain links TRBV27 with TRBJ2-5; the D is unclear. Sequencing used blood. The sequence was collected from a young man in good health. Here the CDR3 DNA reads TGTGCCAGCAGTTTATCCACCTTGCCGCAGGAGACCCAGTACTTC. Protein product: CASSLSTLPQETQYF.